This note documents a single T cell receptor (beta chain) sequence. Its specificity is unknown. Unique molecular identifiers were present on the cDNA, and a universal primer site came from template switching. TCRdb ran MiXCR on the 5' RACE reads and lists one entry per CDR3 protein. Of around 340,000 distinct CDR3 sequences in the sample, 10% to 15% were seen once. Trimming pared 2 bases from V and 3 bases from J, leaving 18 bases between. The CDR3 spans 17 residues. CDR1 is MNHEY and CDR2 is SVGAGI in the germline V gene. The sample is drawn from a study of identical twins. Study-level results: Twins' excess sharing was less marked for out-of-frame beta sequences.

These data were also reused for a study on yellow fever vaccine responses in identical twins.

This clonotype originated in a woman aged 18-35 years in good health. The chain joins TRBV6-5 to TRBJ2-3; D is possibly TRBD2 (7 bases). The sequencing sample was made of CD8+ T cells sorted from blood. CDR3 DNA: TGTGCCAGCAGTTACCCGAGGGGGGAGGGTAGGACAGATACGCAGTATTTT. Translating gives CASSYPRGEGRTDTQYF.